Listed below are T cell receptor beta chains from one sample, sequenced in a study of blood T cell repertoires in COVID-19. Measured with immunoSEQ multiplex PCR; TCRdb has only the in-frame clones, and not every one. Seen here are 150,000 to 200,000 clones, around 86% observed once, and the top ten hold 2.5% to 3.5%. Sample: peripheral blood. Source of these receptors: a woman aged 25-40 years with active or convalescent COVID-19. Both conserved end residues are part of each CDR3. The order of the fields is V gene, D gene, clone size, J gene, CDR3 DNA, CDR3 protein. D genes are given only for firm matches. Clone size, where shown, is once, few, many, or a class for clones that have expanded.

TRBV15	-	-	TRBJ2-7	TGTGCCACCAGCAGAGAGGTCGGGAGTATCTACGAGCAGTACTTC	CATSREVGSIYEQYF
TRBV7-9	-	-	TRBJ2-1	TGTGCCAGCAGCTTCGGGGATGAGCAGTTCTTC	CASSFGDEQFF
TRBV7-2	TRBD1	-	TRBJ2-1	TGTGCCAGCAGCTCCTTCGGGACAGGAACCTACAATGAGCAGTTCTTC	CASSSFGTGTYNEQFF
TRBV7-8	-	-	TRBJ2-6	TGTGCCAGCAGCCCCCTCGGGGGCTCTGGGGCCAACGTCCTGACTTTC	CASSPLGGSGANVLTF
TRBV5-1	TRBD2	-	TRBJ2-1	TGCGCCAGCAGCGGCCCGGGACTAGCGCAGTACAATGAGCAGTTCTTC	CASSGPGLAQYNEQFF
TRBV29-1	-	-	TRBJ2-7	TGCAGCGTTGAGGAGGAAGAGAACTACGAGCAGTACTTC	CSVEEEENYEQYF
TRBV28	TRBD2	-	TRBJ2-5	TGTGCCAGCAGTCCCCCGGGACTAGAGAAGGAGACCCAGTACTTC	CASSPPGLEKETQYF
TRBV5-1	TRBD1	-	TRBJ1-1	TGCGCCAGCAGCATACGACAGGGTCCGGGAGCTTTCTTT	CASSIRQGPGAFF
TRBV2	-	-	TRBJ1-2	TGTGCCAGCAGTGATACCGGGTCCCCTTATGGCTACACCTTC	CASSDTGSPYGYTF
TRBV28	TRBD1	few	TRBJ1-5	TGTGCCAGCAAGGGGACAGAAAATTTCAATCAGCCCCAGCATTTT	CASKGTENFNQPQHF
TRBV10-2	TRBD1	-	TRBJ1-1	TGCGCCAGCAGCGACAGGGGAAGAGGGACTGAAGCTTTCTTT	CASSDRGRGTEAFF
TRBV7-9	-	-	TRBJ1-4	TGTGCCAGCAGCTCCTGGACTGCTACTAATGAAAAACTGTTTTTT	CASSSWTATNEKLFF
TRBV29-1	TRBD1	-	TRBJ2-3	TGCAGCGCTACAGGGGGGTTTGCAGATACGCAGTATTTT	CSATGGFADTQYF
TRBV5-1	TRBD1	-	TRBJ2-4	TGCGCCAGCAGCTGGGATCCGGGACAGGGATTTCCCAAAAACATTCAGTACTTC	CASSWDPGQGFPKNIQYF
TRBV3-1/TRBV3-2	-	few	TRBJ1-3	TGTGCCAGCAGCCAAGTGCTAAGCTCTGGAAACACCATATATTTT	CASSQVLSSGNTIYF
TRBV30	TRBD2	-	TRBJ2-1	TGTGCCACTTCCGGGACTAGCTCCTACAATGAGCAGTTCTTC	CATSGTSSYNEQFF
TRBV19	-	-	TRBJ1-4	TGTGCCAGTAGTATCCCTTCACCGGCGGGGACTAATGAAAAACTGTTTTTT	CASSIPSPAGTNEKLFF
TRBV25-1	-	-	TRBJ1-3	TGTGCCAGAGCGCTCTCAGGAAACACCATATATTTT	CARALSGNTIYF
TRBV9	TRBD2	-	TRBJ2-6	TGTGCCAGCAGCCCCCGACTAGCGGGGGGCGGGGCCAACGTCCTGACTTTC	CASSPRLAGGGANVLTF
TRBV10-3	TRBD1	-	TRBJ2-3	TGTGCCATCAGCCTCGGGACAGGGGCCACAGATACGCAGTATTTT	CAISLGTGATDTQYF
TRBV3-1/TRBV3-2	TRBD1	many	TRBJ1-4	TGTGCCAGCAGCCAAGATCCGGGACAGCGAAGTGAAAAACTGTTTTTT	CASSQDPGQRSEKLFF
TRBV2	TRBD1	-	TRBJ1-4	TGTGCCAGCAGTTACAGGGGGCTGGTTGAAAAACTGTTTTTT	CASSYRGLVEKLFF
TRBV28	-	-	TRBJ2-2	TGTGCCAGCAGTTTATACCGCCTCGAGGGCGCCGGGGAGCTGTTTTTT	CASSLYRLEGAGELFF
TRBV6-1	-	-	TRBJ1-1	TGTGCCAGCAGTGAAGTCGGGATCTCCGCCGGAGCTTTCTTT	CASSEVGISAGAFF
TRBV28	TRBD1	-	TRBJ2-6	TGTGCCAGCAGTTCGAATTGGGACAGGGGGCTTGGGGCCAACGTCCTGACTTTC	CASSSNWDRGLGANVLTF
TRBV5-1	TRBD1	-	TRBJ1-6	TGCGCCAGCAGCTCTACAGGGGGCGATTATAATTCACCCCTCCACTTT	CASSSTGGDYNSPLHF
TRBV27	-	-	TRBJ1-4	TGTGCCAGCAGTTTAGGTCCCTTAGCAACTAATGAAAAACTGTTTTTT	CASSLGPLATNEKLFF
TRBV6-6	TRBD1	-	TRBJ1-2	TGTGCCAGCAGTCGCGGGACAGTTACCGAGGGCTATGGCTACACCTTC	CASSRGTVTEGYGYTF
TRBV4-1	-	-	TRBJ1-1	TGCGCCAGCAGCCAAGAGGCGGGGACTGAAGCTTTCTTT	CASSQEAGTEAFF
TRBV4-1	TRBD1	-	TRBJ1-2	TGCGCCAGCAGCCAAGGGGACAGCATGGTTGGCTACACCTTC	CASSQGDSMVGYTF
TRBV10-1	TRBD2	-	TRBJ2-1	TGCGCCAGCAGTGCTTTACTAGCGGGGCGACGATCCTACAATGAGCAGTTCTTC	CASSALLAGRRSYNEQFF
TRBV4-1	TRBD2	-	TRBJ2-5	TGCGCCAGCAGCCAAGCACTAGCGGGCAAAGAGACCCAGTACTTC	CASSQALAGKETQYF
TRBV25-1	TRBD1	-	TRBJ2-7	TGTGCCAGCAGTGGTGCCGGGACAGGACAACCCTACGAGCAGTACTTC	CASSGAGTGQPYEQYF
TRBV28	-	-	TRBJ1-5	TGTGCCAGCACTAAGTTTAATCAGCCCCAGCATTTT	CASTKFNQPQHF
TRBV19	-	-	TRBJ1-6	TGTGCCAGTCGGACAGCCCTGAATTCACCCCTCCACTTT	CASRTALNSPLHF
TRBV27	-	-	TRBJ1-1	TGTGCCAGCAGTTTATCCACAGTGGTAGGGAACACTGAAGCTTTCTTT	CASSLSTVVGNTEAFF
TRBV5-1	-	-	TRBJ1-5	TGCGCCAGCAGCTTGATTAGCGGGGGGCAGCCCCAGCATTTT	CASSLISGGQPQHF
TRBV11-2	TRBD1	once	TRBJ2-2	TGTGCCAGCAGTGAACAGGGGGCAGGCACCGGGGAGCTGTTTTTT	CASSEQGAGTGELFF
TRBV6-1	TRBD2	-	TRBJ2-7	TGTGCCAGCAGTGAGAGGACTGGACTAGCGGGAGGACAGTACTTC	CASSERTGLAGGQYF
TRBV18	TRBD1	-	TRBJ2-3	TGTGCCAGCCAACGCGGGGACAGGGGTGTGACAGATACGCAGTATTTT	CASQRGDRGVTDTQYF
TRBV19	-	-	TRBJ1-1	TGTGCCAGTAGTACCATCGACATCATGAACACTGAAGCTTTCTTT	CASSTIDIMNTEAFF
TRBV13	TRBD1	-	TRBJ1-5	TGTGCCAGCAGCTTAGACGGACAGGGGCCTTCTCCAAATCAGCCCCAGCATTTT	CASSLDGQGPSPNQPQHF
TRBV30	-	-	TRBJ1-3	TGTGCCTGGAGAGACAGGACAAAAGGAAACACCATATATTTT	CAWRDRTKGNTIYF
TRBV6-1	-	-	TRBJ2-5	TGTGCCAGCAGTTATGGGGGGGCCTCAGAGACCCAGTACTTC	CASSYGGASETQYF
TRBV12-5	-	once	TRBJ1-2	TGTGCTAGTGGCACCCTCGGGGGAGGCTACACCTTC	CASGTLGGGYTF
TRBV7-6	-	-	TRBJ1-1	TGTGCCAGCAGCTTAGGTGGGCGGAACACTGAAGCTTTCTTT	CASSLGGRNTEAFF
TRBV9	-	-	TRBJ1-3	TGTGCCAGCAGCTCCCTCGGAGCCTCTGGAAACACCATATATTTT	CASSSLGASGNTIYF